One and the same sample provided the 5 T cell receptor beta chains below, sequenced in a study of Ad26.COV2.S vaccination and SARS-CoV-2 variants. Generated by immunoSEQ multiplex PCR, the TCRdb table keeps only in-frame clones and is missing some. The table has around 300,000 clones, roughly nine tenths seen once. Treatment denoted: roughly 18 received Ad26.COV2.S at low or high dose, single or two shots; about 5 received placebo; per-sample allocation not given. Sample collection was performed on day 63 after the first vaccine or placebo injection. The sample in question was peripheral blood, obtained in a trial of Ad26.COV2.S vaccine versus placebo. These receptors were collected from a person aged 18-65 years who received the Ad26.COV2.S COVID-19 vaccine or a placebo.

The chain uses TRBV19 and TRBJ2-1; 12 nucleotides agree with TRBD2. Trimming cost V 5 bases and J 8 bases; bases outside gene matches: 13. Looked up from germline, CDR1 is LNHDA and CDR2 is SQIVND (reference sequence). The CDR3 is made up of 17 amino acids. CDR3 DNA: TGTGCCAGTAGTTACGCTAGCGGGGGGGCCTTACGCTATGAGCAGTTCTTC. Translation gives CASSYASGGALRYEQFF.

This chain uses TRBV2 with TRBJ2-3; D is unresolved. Looked up from germline, CDR1 is SNHLY and CDR2 is FYNNEI. Trimming stripped 2 bases from V and 4 bases from J, with 7 bases between. The CDR3 runs 13 residues. Here the CDR3 DNA reads TGTGCCAGCAGTGAATTTACCGCAGATACGCAGTATTTT. It specifies CASSEFTADTQYF.

CDR3: CASGALFGSPLHF. The CDR3, as DNA: TGTGCCAGCGGGGCCCTATTTGGTTCACCCCTCCACTTT. This chain links TRBV27 with TRBJ1-6, with D tentatively TRBD1 (5 bases). The V end was cut by 8 bases, the J end by 9 bases, with 14 bases between. The CDR3 has 13 residues. CDR1 and CDR2 (germline): MNHEY, SMNVEV (reference sequence).

This chain uses TRBV14 with TRBJ1-4; maybe TRBD1 (5 bases). Germline assignment: CDR1 SGHDN and CDR2 FVKESK. The CDR3 length is 12 residues. Trimming left V 3 bases short and J 8 bases short, with 7 bases between. In DNA, the CDR3 is TGTGCCAGCAGCCAGGGGGTCGAAAAACTGTTTTTT. This gives the protein CASSQGVEKLFF.

This chain links TRBV19 with TRBJ2-1; no firm D call. CDR1 and CDR2 (germline): LNHDA, SQIVND (reference sequence). Trimming shortened V by 6 bases and J by 0 bases, and 18 bases separated the two germline ends. CDR3 length: 17 residues. The DNA for the CDR3 is TGTGCCAGTAGCCCTCTGGGTTTTCCGAGCTCCTACAATGAGCAGTTCTTC. This translates into CASSPLGFPSSYNEQFF.